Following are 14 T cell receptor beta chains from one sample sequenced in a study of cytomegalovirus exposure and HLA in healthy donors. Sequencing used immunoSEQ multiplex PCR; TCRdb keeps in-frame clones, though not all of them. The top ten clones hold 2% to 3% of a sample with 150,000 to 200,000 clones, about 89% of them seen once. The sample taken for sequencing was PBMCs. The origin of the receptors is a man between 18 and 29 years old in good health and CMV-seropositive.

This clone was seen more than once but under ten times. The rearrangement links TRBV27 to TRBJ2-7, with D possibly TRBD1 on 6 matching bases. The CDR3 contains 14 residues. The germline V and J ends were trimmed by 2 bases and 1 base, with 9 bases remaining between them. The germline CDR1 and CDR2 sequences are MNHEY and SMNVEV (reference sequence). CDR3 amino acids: CASSLRTASYEQYF. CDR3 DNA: TGTGCCAGCAGTTTAAGGACAGCTTCCTACGAGCAGTACTTC.

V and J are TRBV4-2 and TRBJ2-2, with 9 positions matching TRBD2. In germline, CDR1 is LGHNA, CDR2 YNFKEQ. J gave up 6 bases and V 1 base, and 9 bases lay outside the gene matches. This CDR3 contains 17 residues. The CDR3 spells CASSQGRGGGAAGELFF. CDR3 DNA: TGTGCCAGCAGCCAAGGACGGGGCGGGGGGGCCGCCGGGGAGCTGTTTTTT.

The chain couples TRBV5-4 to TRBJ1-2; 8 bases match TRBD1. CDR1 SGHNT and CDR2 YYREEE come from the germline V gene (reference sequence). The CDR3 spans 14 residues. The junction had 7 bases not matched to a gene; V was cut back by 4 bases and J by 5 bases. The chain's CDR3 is CASSTRTGMYGYTF. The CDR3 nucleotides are TGTGCCAGCAGCACCAGGACAGGGATGTATGGCTACACCTTC.

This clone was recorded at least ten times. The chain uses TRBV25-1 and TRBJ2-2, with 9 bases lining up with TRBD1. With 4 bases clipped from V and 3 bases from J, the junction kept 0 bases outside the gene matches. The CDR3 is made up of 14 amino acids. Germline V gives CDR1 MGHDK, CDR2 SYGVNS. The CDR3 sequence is CASSGTGDTGELFF. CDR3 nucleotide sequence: TGTGCCAGCAGTGGGACAGGGGACACCGGGGAGCTGTTTTTT.

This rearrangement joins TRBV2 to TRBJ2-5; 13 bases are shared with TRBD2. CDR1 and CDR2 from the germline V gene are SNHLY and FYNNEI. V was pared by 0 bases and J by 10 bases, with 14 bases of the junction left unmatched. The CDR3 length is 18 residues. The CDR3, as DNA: TGTGCCAGCAGTGAAGCTTGGCCAGGCGGACTAGCGGGGGCCGGCCAGTACTTC. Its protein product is CASSEAWPGGLAGAGQYF.

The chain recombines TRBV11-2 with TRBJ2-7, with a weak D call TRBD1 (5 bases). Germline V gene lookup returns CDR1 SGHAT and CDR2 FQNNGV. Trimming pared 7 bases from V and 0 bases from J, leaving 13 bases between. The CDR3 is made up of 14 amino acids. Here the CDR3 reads CASTSNRNSYEQYF. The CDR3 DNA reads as TGTGCCAGCACCTCGAACAGGAACTCCTACGAGCAGTACTTC.

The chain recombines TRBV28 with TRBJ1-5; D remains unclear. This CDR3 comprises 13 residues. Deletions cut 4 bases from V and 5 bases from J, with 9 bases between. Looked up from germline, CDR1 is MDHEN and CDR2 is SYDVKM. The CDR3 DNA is TGTGCCAGCAGTTCCCCCTCTGATCAGCCCCAGCATTTT. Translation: CASSSPSDQPQHF.

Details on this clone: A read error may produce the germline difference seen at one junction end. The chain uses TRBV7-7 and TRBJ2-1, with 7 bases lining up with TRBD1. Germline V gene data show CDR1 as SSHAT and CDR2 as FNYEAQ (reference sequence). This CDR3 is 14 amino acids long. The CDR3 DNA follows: TGTGCTAGCAGCTTAAACAGGGGTCTAAATGAGCAGTTCTTC. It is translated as CASSLNRGLNEQFF. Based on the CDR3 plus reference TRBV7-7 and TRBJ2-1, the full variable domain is GAGVSQSPRYKVTKRGQDVTLRCDPISSHATLYWYQQALGQGPEFLTYFNYEAQPDKSGLPSDRFSAERPEGSISTLTIQRTEQRDSAMYRCASSLNRGLNEQFFGPGTRLTVL.

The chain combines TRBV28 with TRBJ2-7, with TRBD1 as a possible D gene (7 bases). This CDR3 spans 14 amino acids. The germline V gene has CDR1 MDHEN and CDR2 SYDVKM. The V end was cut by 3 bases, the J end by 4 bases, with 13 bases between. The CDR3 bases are TGTGCCAGCAGTTTGTACAGGGGACTGTACGAGCAGTACTTC. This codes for CASSLYRGLYEQYF.

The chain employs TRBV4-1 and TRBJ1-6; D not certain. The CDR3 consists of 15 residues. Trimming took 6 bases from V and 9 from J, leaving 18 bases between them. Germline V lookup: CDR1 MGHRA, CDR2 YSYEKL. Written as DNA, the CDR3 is TGCGCCAGCAGGCCACTACGCGGACTAAGTTCACCCCTCCACTTT. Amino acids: CASRPLRGLSSPLHF.

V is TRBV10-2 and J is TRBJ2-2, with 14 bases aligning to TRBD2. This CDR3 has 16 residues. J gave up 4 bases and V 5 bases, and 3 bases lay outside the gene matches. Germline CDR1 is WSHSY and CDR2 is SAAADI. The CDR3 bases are TGCGCCAGCAGTATGGGACTAGCGGGAGTCACCGGGGAGCTGTTTTTT. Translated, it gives CASSMGLAGVTGELFF.

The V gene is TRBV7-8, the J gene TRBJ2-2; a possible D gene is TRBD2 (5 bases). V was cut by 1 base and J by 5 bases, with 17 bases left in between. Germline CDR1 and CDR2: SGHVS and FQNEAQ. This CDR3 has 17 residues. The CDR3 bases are TGTGCCAGCAGCTTAGTATGGGGAGCCGAGTGGACCGGGGAGCTGTTTTTT. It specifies CASSLVWGAEWTGELFF. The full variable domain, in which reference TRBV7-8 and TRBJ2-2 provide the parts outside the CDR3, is GAGVSQSPRYKVAKRGQDVALRCDPISGHVSLFWYQQALGQGPEFLTYFQNEAQLDKSGLPSDRFFAERPEGSVSTLKIQRTQQEDSAVYLCASSLVWGAEWTGELFFGEGSRLTVL.

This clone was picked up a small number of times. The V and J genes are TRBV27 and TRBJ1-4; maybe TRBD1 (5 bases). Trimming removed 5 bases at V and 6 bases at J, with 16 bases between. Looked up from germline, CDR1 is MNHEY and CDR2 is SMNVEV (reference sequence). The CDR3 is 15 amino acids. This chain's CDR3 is CASSDSRASDEKLFF. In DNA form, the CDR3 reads TGTGCCAGCAGTGACTCCAGGGCCTCTGATGAAAAACTGTTTTTT.

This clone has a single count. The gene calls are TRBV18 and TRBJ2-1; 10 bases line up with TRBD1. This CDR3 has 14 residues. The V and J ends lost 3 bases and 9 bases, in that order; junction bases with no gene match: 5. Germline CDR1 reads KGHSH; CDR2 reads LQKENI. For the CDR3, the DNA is TGTGCCAGCTCACCTCGGGACAGGGGCGGTGAGCAGTTCTTC. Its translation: CASSPRDRGGEQFF.